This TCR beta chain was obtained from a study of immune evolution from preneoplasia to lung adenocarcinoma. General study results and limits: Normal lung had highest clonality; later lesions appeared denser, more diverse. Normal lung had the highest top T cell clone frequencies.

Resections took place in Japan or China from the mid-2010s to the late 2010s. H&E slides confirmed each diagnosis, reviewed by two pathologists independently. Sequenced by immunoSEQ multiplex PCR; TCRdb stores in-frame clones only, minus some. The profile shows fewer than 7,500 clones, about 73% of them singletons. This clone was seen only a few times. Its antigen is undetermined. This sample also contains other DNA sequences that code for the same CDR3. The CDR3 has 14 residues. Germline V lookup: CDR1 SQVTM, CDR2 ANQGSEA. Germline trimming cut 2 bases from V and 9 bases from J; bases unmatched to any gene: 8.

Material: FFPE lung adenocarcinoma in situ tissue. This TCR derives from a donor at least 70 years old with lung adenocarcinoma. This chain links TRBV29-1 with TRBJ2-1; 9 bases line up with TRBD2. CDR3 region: CSVELAGGPGEQFF. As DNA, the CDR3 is TGCAGCGTTGAACTGGCGGGAGGGCCGGGTGAGCAGTTCTTC.